These 20 T cell receptor beta chains were all obtained from the same sample, sequenced in a study of cytomegalovirus exposure and HLA in healthy donors. The PCR employed 60 Vbeta primers together with 13 Jbeta primers. The repertoire was sequenced with immunoSEQ multiplex PCR; TCRdb's copy has only in-frame clones and lacks some. Of fewer than 150,000 clones listed, roughly 80% are singletons. The source material was PBMCs. These TCRs come from a man aged 35-49 years in good health and CMV-seropositive.

The V and J genes are TRBV18 and TRBJ1-1; TRBD1 matches at 8 bases. Per the germline V gene, CDR1 is KGHSH and CDR2 is LQKENI. The CDR3 is made up of 14 amino acids. The V segment lost 3 bases and the J segment 3 bases; nucleotides outside the gene matches: 3. The chain's CDR3 is CASSPGTGDTEAFF. The CDR3 DNA sequence: TGTGCCAGCTCACCTGGGACAGGAGACACTGAAGCTTTCTTT.

This chain connects TRBV5-1 to TRBJ1-2, with D perhaps TRBD1 (6 bases). This CDR3 region has 12 residues. V lost 4 bases, J lost 8 bases, and 12 bases lay in between. Germline V gene lookup returns CDR1 SGHRS and CDR2 YFSETQ. The DNA for the CDR3 is TGCGCCAGCAGCACGGACAGAGGGGGCTACACCTTC. It is translated as CASSTDRGGYTF.

This chain joins TRBV19 and TRBJ1-5; TRBD1 matches 8 bases. The junction had 3 bases not matched to a gene; V was cut back by 7 bases and J by 4 bases. Germline CDR1 reads LNHDA; CDR2 reads SQIVND (reference sequence). The CDR3 has 13 residues. This chain's CDR3 is CASKDRANQPQHF. The CDR3 nucleotides are TGTGCCAGTAAGGACAGGGCTAATCAGCCCCAGCATTTT. Supplemented by reference TRBV19 and TRBJ1-5, the full variable domain reads DGGITQSPKYLFRKEGQNVTLSCEQNLNHDAMYWYRQDPGQGLRLIYYSQIVNDFQKGDIAEGYSVSREKKESFPLTVTSAQKNPTAFYLCASKDRANQPQHFGDGTRLSIL.

The rearrangement joins TRBV5-1 to TRBJ1-4; D gene ambiguous. Germline V gene lookup returns CDR1 SGHRS and CDR2 YFSETQ. Trimming left V 1 base short and J 6 bases short, with 16 bases between. This CDR3 region has 16 residues. CDR3 in amino acids: CASSLNPVSEHEKLFF. In DNA, the CDR3 is TGCGCCAGCAGCTTGAATCCTGTCTCAGAACATGAAAAACTGTTTTTT.

CDR3 DNA: TGTGCCAGCAAACAGGGGTCGGGAAGCTACGAGCAGTACTTC. Encoded protein: CASKQGSGSYEQYF. The chain has TRBV2 and TRBJ2-7; TRBD1 matches at 7 bases. With 7 bases clipped from V and 3 bases from J, the junction kept 9 bases outside the gene matches. Germline CDR1 SNHLY, CDR2 FYNNEI. The CDR3 has 14 residues.

V is TRBV2 and J is TRBJ1-2, with TRBD1 matching 8 bases. The CDR3 has 13 residues. CDR1 and CDR2 (germline): SNHLY, FYNNEI. J lost 6 bases, V lost 5 bases, and 5 bases had no gene match. The DNA of the CDR3 is TGTGCCAGCAGTTTGGACAGGGCGAATGGCTACACCTTC. Encoded protein: CASSLDRANGYTF. Together with reference TRBV2 and TRBJ1-2, the CDR3 gives the full variable domain: EPEVTQTPSHQVTQMGQEVILRCVPISNHLYFYWYRQILGQKVEFLVSFYNNEISEKSEIFDDQFSVERPDGSNFTLKIRSTKLEDSAMYFCASSLDRANGYTFGSGTRLTVV.

Comment on this clone: Other nucleotide sequences from this sample produce the same CDR3. CDR3 region: CASSLGQVIYEQYF. DNA for the CDR3: TGTGCCAGCAGCTTAGGTCAGGTCATCTACGAGCAGTACTTC. The chain employs TRBV7-2 and TRBJ2-7; no definite D call. Germline V gives CDR1 SGHTA, CDR2 FQGNSA. V dropped 1 base and J dropped 3 bases, with 10 bases sitting between them. The CDR3 runs to 14 residues.

CDR3 amino acids: CASNQRTGQETQYF. Here the CDR3 DNA reads TGTGCCAGTAACCAACGGACAGGTCAAGAGACCCAGTACTTC. The rearrangement links TRBV19 to TRBJ2-5, with TRBD1 identical over 7 bases. This CDR3 region has 14 residues. Germline V gene data show CDR1 as LNHDA and CDR2 as SQIVND (reference sequence). J gave up 2 bases and V 7 bases, and 7 bases lay outside the gene matches.

This chain uses TRBV28 with TRBJ1-1, with TRBD1 matching over 7 bases. CDR1 is MDHEN and CDR2 is SYDVKM in the germline V gene. The CDR3 extends over 15 amino acids. Germline trimming cut 2 bases from V and 4 bases from J; bases unmatched to any gene: 7. Written as DNA, the CDR3 is TGTGCCAGCAGTTTAAACAGGGGATTAGGCACTGAAGCTTTCTTT. As protein: CASSLNRGLGTEAFF.

In this sample, this clone turned up a few times. The gene calls are TRBV14 and TRBJ1-2; TRBD1 is a possible D gene (6 bases). The CDR3 is 16 amino acids. Germline V lookup: CDR1 SGHDN, CDR2 FVKESK. V lost 1 base to trimming and J lost 3 bases, with 15 bases between them. For the CDR3, the DNA is TGTGCCAGCAGCCAAGGCGGCTGGGGGCGCGACTATGGCTACACCTTC. Encoded protein: CASSQGGWGRDYGYTF.

Details on this clone: The same CDR3 is also encoded by other DNA sequences in this sample. This sequence joins TRBV27 and TRBJ2-3; 7 bases fit TRBD1. V shed 4 bases and J 8 bases; nucleotides not matched to a gene: 9. This CDR3 is built from 14 residues. CDR1 and CDR2 from the germline V gene are MNHEY and SMNVEV (reference sequence). The CDR3 loop is CASSWDSYRFTQYF. The CDR3, as DNA: TGTGCCAGCAGTTGGGACAGTTATCGTTTTACGCAGTATTTT.

This clone was detected once. The gene calls are TRBV30 and TRBJ1-2; the match to TRBD1 covers 9 bases. Germline V gene data show CDR1 as GTSNPN and CDR2 as SVGIG (reference sequence). V shed 2 bases, J shed 8 bases, and the junction held 9 bases outside the gene matches. The CDR3 runs to 14 residues. The CDR3: CAWSRLQGASGYTF. Written as DNA, the CDR3 is TGTGCCTGGAGTCGGTTACAGGGGGCGAGCGGCTACACCTTC.

V gene TRBV27 combines with J gene TRBJ2-7; 9 nucleotides match TRBD1. Looked up from germline, CDR1 is MNHEY and CDR2 is SMNVEV (reference sequence). The V and J ends lost 5 bases and 2 bases, in that order; junction bases with no gene match: 1. The CDR3 loop spans 13 amino acids. CDR3 bases: TGTGCCAGCAGTGGGGACAGGGCCTACGAGCAGTACTTC. This codes for CASSGDRAYEQYF.

The rearrangement joins TRBV19 to TRBJ2-7; possibly TRBD1 for D (6 bases). The CDR3 covers 13 residues. Germline-derived CDR1 and CDR2 are LNHDA and SQIVND (reference sequence). V gave up 8 bases and J gave up 2 bases, with 13 bases separating them. This CDR3 reads CASGIGQTYEQYF. CDR3 in DNA: TGTGCCAGTGGGATCGGACAGACCTACGAGCAGTACTTC.

V is TRBV5-6 and J is TRBJ2-1; 9 bases fit TRBD2. The germline V gene encodes CDR1 SGHDT and CDR2 YYEEEE. The CDR3 is made up of 16 amino acids. Losses at the gene ends were 5 bases for V and 8 bases for J; bases not matched to a gene: 14. The DNA for the CDR3 is TGTGCCAGCAGGGAACTAAGACTAGCGGAGTTGGATGAGCAGTTCTTC. It yields the protein CASRELRLAELDEQFF.

This rearrangement joins TRBV6-5 to TRBJ2-2; D possibly corresponds to TRBD1 (5 bases). The CDR3 loop spans 15 amino acids. Germline CDR1 is MNHEY and CDR2 is SVGAGI. Trimming took 6 bases from V and 6 from J, leaving 17 bases between them. The DNA for the CDR3 is TGTGCCAGCAGGCGAGGACACGGCGGAGCCGGGGAGCTGTTTTTT. It is translated as CASRRGHGGAGELFF.

The chain recombines TRBV9 with TRBJ1-2; 9 positions match TRBD1. This CDR3 region has 16 residues. Per germline, CDR1 SGDLS and CDR2 YYNGEE. V lost 3 bases to trimming and J lost 2 bases; unmatched junction nucleotides: 8. CDR3 in amino acids: CASSGGADRGNYGYTF. As DNA, the CDR3 is TGTGCCAGCAGCGGGGGTGCGGACAGGGGCAACTATGGCTACACCTTC.

The chain recombines TRBV27 with TRBJ2-1, with 7 bases fitting TRBD2. The CDR3 is made up of 15 amino acids. CDR1 and CDR2 from the germline V gene are MNHEY and SMNVEV (reference sequence). The V and J ends lost 5 bases and 1 base, in that order; junction bases with no gene match: 5. The CDR3 loop is CASSRLASSYNEQFF. The DNA of the CDR3 is TGTGCCAGCAGTCGACTAGCTTCGTCCTACAATGAGCAGTTCTTC.

CDR3 sequence reads: CAWSANSGTGYYEQYF. The CDR3 DNA sequence: TGTGCCTGGAGTGCCAATTCCGGGACAGGGTACTACGAGCAGTACTTC. The V call is TRBV30, the J call TRBJ2-7, with TRBD1 matching over 9 bases. The CDR3 loop spans 16 amino acids. V shed 1 base and J 3 bases; nucleotides not matched to a gene: 10. Germline CDR1 GTSNPN, CDR2 SVGIG (reference sequence).

The chain uses TRBV6-1 and TRBJ1-5, with no clear D. The ends were cut back, 5 bases at V and 3 bases at J, with 8 bases in the middle. CDR1 and CDR2 from the germline V gene are MNHNS and SASEGT. The CDR3 spans 13 residues. CDR3 coding DNA: TGTGCCAGCAGTACTCCATACAATCAGCCCCAGCATTTT. It codes for CASSTPYNQPQHF.